Each of the 32 T cell receptor beta chains below was sequenced from the same sample in a study of blood T cell repertoires in COVID-19. The repertoire was sequenced with immunoSEQ multiplex PCR; TCRdb's copy has only in-frame clones and lacks some. This table holds 240,000 or so clones, roughly 76% found once. Sequenced material: peripheral blood. The receptors stem from a woman aged 80 or over with COVID-19, enrolled during active disease.

The chain carries TRBV20-1 and TRBJ1-1; D call uncertain. Trimming removed 4 bases at V and 8 bases at J, with 11 bases between. CDR1 is DFQATT and CDR2 is SNEGSKA in the germline V gene (reference sequence). There are 11 residues in the CDR3. CDR3 sequence: CSATLTREAFF. CDR3 sequence (DNA): TGCAGTGCTACCTTGACGCGGGAAGCTTTCTTT.

This rearrangement joins TRBV7-3 to TRBJ2-3; the match to TRBD2 covers 10 bases. The V gene end was trimmed by 4 bases and the J gene end by 8 bases; junction bases not matched to a gene: 9. There are 15 residues in the CDR3. Germline assignment: CDR1 SGHTA and CDR2 FQGTGA. CDR3 bases: TGTGCCAGCAGCTCTGGGAGCGGGGGGGCCTTTACGCAGTATTTT. It is translated as CASSSGSGGAFTQYF.

The chain links TRBV21-1 to TRBJ1-1; the table calls TRBD1, which could not be checked here. TRBV21-1 is a recognized pseudogene. The CDR3 has 16 amino acids. The CDR3 region is CASSNRGHTTNTEAFF. The CDR3 DNA reads TGTGCCAGCAGCAACAGGGGTCATACTACGAACACTGAAGCTTTCTTT.

The sample holds a few counts of this clone. The CDR3 nucleotides read TGTGCCAGCAGACCTACAGGGGAAGGTGGCTACACCTTC. Translating gives CASRPTGEGGYTF. The chain is built from TRBV12-3 or TRBV12-4 and TRBJ1-2; 7 positions match TRBD1. The CDR3 runs 13 residues. Trimming cost V 6 bases and J 7 bases; bases outside gene matches: 8.

The DNA for the CDR3 is TGTGCCAGTAGCCTCGGACAGGGGAGGCCATCCCTGTTTTTT. It codes for CASSLGQGRPSLFF. This chain uses TRBV19 with TRBJ1-4, with 9 bases fitting TRBD1. The CDR3 has 14 amino acids. Looked up from germline, CDR1 is LNHDA and CDR2 is SQIVND (reference sequence). V gave up 6 bases and J gave up 14 bases; unmatched junction bases: 13.

V is TRBV12-3 or TRBV12-4 and J is TRBJ1-1, with D unclear. This CDR3 contains 12 residues. The germline V and J ends were trimmed by 5 bases and 8 bases, with 12 bases remaining between them. The DNA of the CDR3 is TGTGCCAGCAGTGACTACGGGAGAGAAGCTTTCTTT. Translating gives CASSDYGREAFF.

V gene TRBV11-2 combines with J gene TRBJ1-2, with 8 bases aligning to TRBD1. Unmatched junction bases numbered 12, after V lost 2 bases and J lost 4 bases. CDR1 is SGHAT and CDR2 is FQNNGV in the germline V gene. The CDR3 extends over 17 amino acids. The CDR3 DNA is TGTGCCAGCAGCTTAATCCCTGGACAGGGCGGAAGCTATGGCTACACCTTC. Translated: CASSLIPGQGGSYGYTF. Together with reference TRBV11-2 and TRBJ1-2, the CDR3 gives the full variable domain: EAGVAQSPRYKIIEKRQSVAFWCNPISGHATLYWYQQILGQGPKLLIQFQNNGVVDDSQLPKDRFSAERLKGVDSTLKIQPAKLEDSAVYLCASSLIPGQGGSYGYTFGSGTRLTVV.

This chain uses TRBV30 with TRBJ1-2; 9 nucleotides line up with TRBD1. The V gene's germline CDR1 is GTSNPN and CDR2 SVGIG (reference sequence). The CDR3 spans 15 residues. Trimming cost V 0 bases and J 8 bases; bases outside gene matches: 10. CDR3 amino acids: CAWSVGFSTGGGYTF. The CDR3 nucleotides are TGTGCCTGGAGTGTGGGGTTCAGTACAGGGGGCGGCTACACCTTC.

The CDR3 spells CASSRDRGHSPLHF. In nucleotides, the CDR3 is TGTGCCAGCAGCCGGGACAGGGGACATTCACCCCTCCACTTT. J is TRBJ1-6 and V is TRBV14; 10 nucleotides match TRBD1. The CDR3 totals 14 residues. J lost 8 bases, V lost 4 bases, and 2 bases had no gene match. Germline CDR1 and CDR2: SGHDN and FVKESK.

V and J are TRBV3-1 (or the pseudogene TRBV3-2) and TRBJ1-1; no definite D call. The germline V and J ends were trimmed by 0 bases and 5 bases, with 10 bases remaining between them. This CDR3 contains 14 residues. Per germline, CDR1 LGHDT and CDR2 YNNKEL (reference sequence). CDR3 region: CASSQDLLSTEAFF. The CDR3 nucleotides are TGTGCCAGCAGCCAAGATCTCCTTAGTACTGAAGCTTTCTTT.

The chain couples TRBV2 to TRBJ2-2, with TRBD2 matching 9 bases. Germline-derived CDR1 and CDR2 are SNHLY and FYNNEI. Germline trimming cut 6 bases from V and 7 bases from J; bases unmatched to any gene: 9. The CDR3 extends over 15 amino acids. In nucleotides, the CDR3 is TGTGCCAGCAGCGTAGCGGGAGCGGGTCACGGGGAGCTGTTTTTT. Protein: CASSVAGAGHGELFF.

In this sample, this clone turned up once. The chain employs TRBV7-9 and TRBJ1-1, with D uncertain. Germline CDR1 is SEHNR and CDR2 is FQNEAQ (reference sequence). The CDR3 has 15 residues. V lost 2 bases and J 1 base, leaving 11 bases between the germline ends. CDR3 sequence: CASSLTGVGNTEAFF. Here the CDR3 DNA reads TGTGCCAGCAGCTTAACCGGGGTGGGGAACACTGAAGCTTTCTTT.

The chain combines TRBV5-1 with TRBJ1-1; 12 bases fit TRBD1. V dropped 4 bases and J dropped 3; count of bases not matched to a gene: 10. In germline, CDR1 is SGHRS, CDR2 YFSETQ. This CDR3 is built from 17 residues. CDR3 nucleotides: TGCGCCAGCAGCCGCCGTCGCCGGGACAGGGGGCACACTGAAGCTTTCTTT. Translated, it gives CASSRRRRDRGHTEAFF.

For the CDR3, the DNA is TGTGCCTGGAGGCAGGGGAATGAAAAACTGTTTTTT. It is translated as CAWRQGNEKLFF. This chain links TRBV30 with TRBJ1-4; tentative D call: TRBD1 (6 bases). The CDR3 length is 12 residues. Trimming pared 3 bases from V and 5 bases from J, leaving 7 bases between. Per the germline V gene, CDR1 is GTSNPN and CDR2 is SVGIG (reference sequence).

V and J are TRBV5-1 and TRBJ1-1; 7 bases are a match to TRBD1. Germline CDR1 SGHRS, CDR2 YFSETQ. CDR3 size: 14 residues. With 2 bases clipped from V and 1 base from J, the junction kept 2 bases outside the gene matches. CDR3 protein: CASSFTGENTEAFF. CDR3 coding DNA: TGCGCCAGCAGCTTTACAGGGGAGAACACTGAAGCTTTCTTT.

This sequence joins TRBV19 and TRBJ2-5; the match to TRBD1 covers 8 bases. The length of the CDR3 is 14 residues. The V gene end was trimmed by 4 bases and the J gene end by 5 bases; junction bases not matched to a gene: 6. Per germline, CDR1 LNHDA and CDR2 SQIVND (reference sequence). The CDR3 DNA follows: TGTGCCAGTAGTAAGGACAGGGTTGGGGAGACCCAGTACTTC. It is translated as CASSKDRVGETQYF.

The V call is TRBV25-1, the J call TRBJ2-7, with D tentatively TRBD2 (5 bases). Trimming shortened V by 2 bases and J by 6 bases, and 14 bases separated the two germline ends. The CDR3 contains 14 residues. Looked up from germline, CDR1 is MGHDK and CDR2 is SYGVNS. In DNA form, the CDR3 reads TGTGCCAGCAGTGAACTATGGTTGACTACCGAGCAGTACTTC. Protein product: CASSELWLTTEQYF.

The V call is TRBV10-1, the J call TRBJ1-2, with D hard to call. Looked up from germline, CDR1 is WNHNN and CDR2 is SYGVQD (reference sequence). V was trimmed by 7 bases and J by 6 bases, leaving 12 bases between them. This CDR3 is 12 amino acids long. This chain's CDR3 is CASTLDPNGYTF. CDR3 DNA sequence: TGCGCCAGCACCCTAGACCCGAATGGCTACACCTTC.

This chain connects TRBV7-2 to TRBJ1-5; TRBD1 matches at 7 bases. Looked up from germline, CDR1 is SGHTA and CDR2 is FQGNSA. The junction had 5 bases not matched to a gene; V was cut back by 1 base and J by 5 bases. This CDR3 has 15 residues. The CDR3 DNA follows: TGTGCCAGCAGCTTAGGGGGACAGTCATATCAGCCCCAGCATTTT. Translating gives CASSLGGQSYQPQHF.

Only one count was recorded for this clone. The rearrangement links TRBV6-5 to TRBJ1-4, with 8 nucleotides matching TRBD1. The V gene's germline CDR1 is MNHEY and CDR2 SVGAGI. The CDR3 sequence is 14 residues long. After removal of 7 bases from V and 16 bases from J, the junction contained 17 bases not matched to a gene. CDR3 DNA: TGTGCCAGCACCCCGCCGGGCAGGGGGCCGGGAAAGTTTTTT. This encodes CASTPPGRGPGKFF.

The table lists this clone with a few counts. The chain carries TRBV21-1 and TRBJ2-5; the table names TRBD1, a call not compared with the DNA. TRBV21-1 is an annotated pseudogene. This CDR3 region has 19 residues. CDR3 amino acids: CASSTDGPPRGTFQETQYF. In DNA, the CDR3 is TGTGCCAGCAGCACCGATGGCCCACCCAGGGGAACGTTCCAAGAGACCCAGTACTTC.

This clone appeared a single time. The chain employs TRBV3-1 (or the pseudogene TRBV3-2) and TRBJ2-1; 9 nucleotides match TRBD2. The CDR3 spans 18 residues. Losses at the gene ends were 4 bases for V and 8 bases for J; bases not matched to a gene: 18. CDR1 LGHDT and CDR2 YNNKEL come from the germline V gene (reference sequence). CDR3 bases: TGTGCCAGCAGCCCCGTGGCGGGAGGGCTTTCTGGGGGTTATGAGCAGTTCTTC. Protein product: CASSPVAGGLSGGYEQFF.

The genes are TRBV11-2 and TRBJ1-4, with TRBD1 matching 7 bases. V lost 5 bases and J lost 10; bases outside the gene matches: 13. This CDR3 is built from 15 residues. The germline CDR1 and CDR2 sequences are SGHAT and FQNNGV. In nucleotides, the CDR3 is TGTGCCAGCAGCCCCTTAAGGGGGCTAGATGGAAAACTGTTTTTT. It translates to CASSPLRGLDGKLFF.

The rearrangement links TRBV19 to TRBJ2-7; 7 positions agree with TRBD2. In germline, CDR1 is LNHDA, CDR2 SQIVND (reference sequence). Trimming took 5 bases from V and 10 from J; bases not matched to a gene: 11. This CDR3 spans 13 amino acids. CDR3 in DNA: TGTGCCAGTAGTGGCCGGGACTACTCCCCTCAGTACTTC. Translated: CASSGRDYSPQYF.

The rearrangement links TRBV5-1 to TRBJ2-3; weak D call: TRBD1 (6 bases). CDR3 length: 14 residues. Germline CDR1 reads SGHRS; CDR2 reads YFSETQ. With 4 bases removed from V and 5 bases from J, the gap between germline ends came to 14 bases. CDR3 amino acids: CASSRGQIQDTQYF. CDR3 bases: TGCGCCAGCAGCCGCGGACAGATCCAAGATACGCAGTATTTT. Looking up the rest from reference TRBV5-1 and TRBJ2-3 gives the full variable domain: KAGVTQTPRYLIKTRGQQVTLSCSPISGHRSVSWYQQTPGQGLQFLFEYFSETQRNKGNFPGRFSGRQFSNSRSEMNVSTLELGDSALYLCASSRGQIQDTQYFGPGTRLTVL.

A few counts support this clone. J is TRBJ2-1 and V is TRBV3-1 (or the pseudogene TRBV3-2); TRBD2 matches 11 bases. Losses at the gene ends were 6 bases for V and 9 bases for J; bases not matched to a gene: 10. The CDR3 totals 15 residues. CDR1 and CDR2 (germline): LGHDT, YNNKEL (reference sequence). CDR3 sequence: CASSLGSGGVGEQFF. The CDR3 nucleotides are TGTGCCAGCAGTCTTGGTAGCGGGGGGGTCGGTGAGCAGTTCTTC.

This chain uses TRBV2 with TRBJ1-5, with TRBD1 as a possible D gene (5 bases). With 7 bases removed from V and 2 bases from J, the gap between germline ends came to 15 bases. The CDR3 extends over 15 amino acids. Germline CDR1 SNHLY, CDR2 FYNNEI. CDR3 region: CASTLGGLGNQPQHF. Written as DNA, the CDR3 is TGTGCCAGCACCTTGGGGGGGTTGGGCAATCAGCCCCAGCATTTT.

This clone was seen more than once but under ten times. The chain has TRBV30 and TRBJ1-1; D may be TRBD1 (6 bases). The CDR3 spans 11 residues. The germline V gene has CDR1 GTSNPN and CDR2 SVGIG (reference sequence). V was clipped by 1 base and J by 11 bases, with 11 bases between them. The CDR3 nucleotides are TGTGCCTGGAGTGCCGGGACATGGGCTTTCTTT. Protein: CAWSAGTWAFF.

The gene calls are TRBV4-3 and TRBJ2-5, with D maybe TRBD1 (5 bases). Trimming removed 0 bases from V and 5 bases from J, with 10 bases in between. CDR1 is LGHNA, CDR2 YSLEER, per germline. The CDR3 consists of 14 residues. The chain's CDR3 is CASSQDWGSETQYF. In DNA, the CDR3 is TGCGCCAGCAGCCAAGACTGGGGCAGTGAGACCCAGTACTTC.

The count of this clone is one. The rearrangement uses TRBV5-1 and TRBJ1-3; TRBD1 is a possible D gene (5 bases). Trimming pared 0 bases from V and 1 base from J, leaving 11 bases between. The CDR3 has 16 residues. Germline CDR1 and CDR2: SGHRS and YFSETQ. This CDR3 is CASSLEPGKSGNTIYF. CDR3 coding DNA: TGCGCCAGCAGCTTGGAGCCAGGGAAATCTGGAAACACCATATATTTT.

The chain is built from TRBV9 and TRBJ2-3, with 9 positions matching TRBD2. Germline-derived CDR1 and CDR2 are SGDLS and YYNGEE. With 2 bases clipped from V and 0 bases from J, the junction kept 4 bases outside the gene matches. This CDR3 comprises 16 residues. The DNA for the CDR3 is TGTGCCAGCAGCGTCCTAGCGGGGTCTAGCACAGATACGCAGTATTTT. This sequence encodes CASSVLAGSSTDTQYF.

This clone was counted once. The CDR3 coding sequence is TGTGCCAGCAGCTTAGTAGGGACTAGCGGGTCATACAATGAGCAGTTCTTC. Translating gives CASSLVGTSGSYNEQFF. This chain joins TRBV7-2 and TRBJ2-1, with TRBD2 matching over 12 bases. Germline assignment: CDR1 SGHTA and CDR2 FQGNSA. The CDR3 has 17 residues. With V trimmed by 1 base and J by 4 bases, 5 bases remained unmatched.